A single sample gave rise to the 18 T cell receptor beta chains below, sequenced in a study of blood T cell repertoires in COVID-19. The method was immunoSEQ multiplex PCR; TCRdb's version includes in-frame clones alone and lacks a portion of them. The data hold some 120,000 clones, with around nine tenths observed a single time. Sequences were obtained from peripheral blood. The receptors come from a human donor in a cohort sampled during active COVID-19.

This clone appeared a few times. The genes are TRBV28 and TRBJ2-5; the D gene is possibly TRBD2 (6 bases). In germline, CDR1 is MDHEN, CDR2 SYDVKM. The germline V and J ends were trimmed by 10 bases and 0 bases, with 12 bases remaining between them. This CDR3 comprises 13 residues. The CDR3 nucleotides are TGTGCCATCACAGGAGGGTACCAAGAGACCCAGTACTTC. Translated: CAITGGYQETQYF.

The V gene is TRBV7-8, the J gene TRBJ1-2; possible D gene TRBD1, 6 bases. The CDR3 length is 14 residues. Germline CDR1 and CDR2: SGHVS and FQNEAQ. Trimming removed 5 bases from V and 7 bases from J, with 17 bases in between. The CDR3 nucleotides are TGTGCCAGCAGCACGGGACACCCGGCGGGTGGCTACACCTTC. Translation gives CASSTGHPAGGYTF.

The chain carries TRBV5-8 and TRBJ2-4, with 7 positions matching TRBD2. V lost 3 bases, J lost 0 bases, and 6 bases stayed unmatched. The CDR3 length is 16 residues. The germline V gene has CDR1 SGHTS and CDR2 YDEGEE. The CDR3 protein is CASSWEGGRAKNIQYF. As DNA, the CDR3 is TGTGCCAGCAGCTGGGAGGGCGGGAGAGCCAAAAACATTCAGTACTTC.

The chain has TRBV7-2 and TRBJ2-7; 9 nucleotides line up with TRBD2. The V gene end was trimmed by 2 bases and the J gene end by 4 bases; junction bases not matched to a gene: 9. The length of the CDR3 is 16 residues. Germline assignment: CDR1 SGHTA and CDR2 FQGNSA. CDR3 residues: CASSLLIAGEFYEQYF. In DNA, the CDR3 is TGTGCCAGCAGCTTACTGATAGCGGGAGAGTTTTACGAGCAGTACTTC.

V and J are TRBV5-8 and TRBJ2-3, with 12 bases lining up with TRBD1. The CDR3 runs to 17 residues. Germline V gives CDR1 SGHTS, CDR2 YDEGEE. With 2 bases clipped from V and 3 bases from J, the junction kept 7 bases outside the gene matches. The CDR3 sequence is CASSFGTGGAKTDTQYF. The CDR3, as DNA: TGTGCCAGCAGCTTCGGGACAGGGGGCGCGAAAACAGATACGCAGTATTTT.

CDR3 in DNA: TGTGCCACCACCCTCTGGGGGCAGCCGAATGAGCAGTTCTTC. Protein product: CATTLWGQPNEQFF. The V call is TRBV15, the J call TRBJ2-1, with D possibly matching TRBD1 (6 bases). The germline gives CDR1 LNHNV, CDR2 YYDKDF (reference sequence). Trimming cost V 7 bases and J 7 bases, with 17 bases left between them. The CDR3 sequence is 14 residues long. Looking up the rest from reference TRBV15 and TRBJ2-1 gives the full variable domain: DAMVIQNPRYQVTQFGKPVTLSCSQTLNHNVMYWYQQKSSQAPKLLFHYYDKDFNNEADTPDNFQSRRPNTSFCFLDIRSPGLGDTAMYLCATTLWGQPNEQFFGPGTRLTVL.

V usage is TRBV6-5 and J usage is TRBJ1-3, with D uncertain. The CDR3 extends over 15 amino acids. V gave up 6 bases and J gave up 4 bases, with 16 bases separating them. CDR1 and CDR2 from the germline V gene are MNHEY and SVGAGI. CDR3 sequence: CASSPRRGIGNTIYF. The CDR3 DNA sequence: TGTGCCAGCAGCCCCCGGCGAGGGATCGGAAACACCATATATTTT.

The CDR3 sequence: CASSLFRANEQFF. DNA of the CDR3: TGTGCCAGCAGCTTATTTCGAGCAAATGAGCAGTTCTTC. The chain joins TRBV7-6 to TRBJ2-1, with D unclear. V was pared by 2 bases and J by 7 bases, with 9 bases between. This CDR3 region has 13 residues. In germline, CDR1 is SGHVS, CDR2 FNYEAQ.

V is TRBV12-5 and J is TRBJ2-3; 11 nucleotides align to TRBD2. V dropped 5 bases and J dropped 4; count of bases not matched to a gene: 5. This CDR3 has 15 residues. The germline V gene encodes CDR1 LGHNT and CDR2 FRNRAP. The CDR3 here is CASGTGLAGSDTQYF. CDR3 bases: TGTGCTAGTGGTACCGGACTAGCGGGCTCAGATACGCAGTATTTT. Based on the CDR3 plus reference TRBV12-5 and TRBJ2-3, the full variable domain is DARVTQTPRHKVTEMGQEVTMRCQPILGHNTVFWYRQTMMQGLELLAYFRNRAPLDDSGMPKDRFSAEMPDATLATLKIQPSEPRDSAVYFCASGTGLAGSDTQYFGPGTRLTVL.

The gene calls are TRBV30 and TRBJ2-2; D is uncertain. V shed 2 bases and J shed 6 bases, with 13 bases lying between them. Germline V gives CDR1 GTSNPN, CDR2 SVGIG (reference sequence). The length of the CDR3 is 14 residues. The CDR3 DNA reads TGTGCCTGGAGTCCCCCACCCCACTCCGGGGAGCTGTTTTTT. Its protein is CAWSPPPHSGELFF.

This chain uses TRBV10-3 with TRBJ2-6; 9 nucleotides line up with TRBD1. There are 21 residues in the CDR3. The germline CDR1 and CDR2 sequences are ENHRY and SYGVKD. With 6 bases clipped from V and 3 bases from J, the junction kept 21 bases outside the gene matches. CDR3 bases: TGTGCCATCAGCGACAGTCAGGGACAGGGTCGGAGTCTCGGTGGGGCCAACGTCCTGACTTTC. The encoded protein is CAISDSQGQGRSLGGANVLTF.

The V and J genes are TRBV28 and TRBJ2-7, with a possible D match to TRBD2 (6 bases). With 3 bases removed from V and 1 base from J, the gap between germline ends came to 10 bases. The CDR3 sequence is 14 residues long. Germline values: CDR1 MDHEN, CDR2 SYDVKM. The CDR3 DNA follows: TGTGCCAGCAGTTTCGGCGGGACTTCCTACGAGCAGTACTTC. Residues: CASSFGGTSYEQYF.

This clone was observed a single time. The chain couples TRBV7-9 to TRBJ2-5, with 10 positions matching TRBD2. This CDR3 has 18 amino acids. CDR1 is SEHNR, CDR2 FQNEAQ, per germline (reference sequence). V dropped 0 bases and J dropped 0; count of bases not matched to a gene: 7. CDR3 protein: CASSLAATSGEYQETQYF. In DNA form, the CDR3 reads TGTGCCAGCAGCTTAGCGGCTACTAGCGGGGAGTACCAAGAGACCCAGTACTTC.

This chain uses TRBV10-1 with TRBJ2-1; 12 bases fit TRBD2. CDR1 is WNHNN, CDR2 SYGVQD, per germline (reference sequence). CDR3 size: 17 residues. V was clipped by 0 bases and J by 3 bases; unmatched bases: 3. CDR3 region: CASSESASGRGYNEQFF. As DNA, the CDR3 is TGCGCCAGCAGTGAGTCGGCTAGCGGGAGGGGCTACAATGAGCAGTTCTTC.

The chain recombines TRBV5-1 with TRBJ1-6; 8 bases are a match to TRBD1. V lost 1 base and J lost 4; bases outside the gene matches: 1. CDR3 size: 15 residues. CDR1 is SGHRS and CDR2 is YFSETQ in the germline V gene. Here the CDR3 DNA reads TGCGCCAGCAGCTTGCAGGGGGCATATAATTCACCCCTCCACTTT. This sequence encodes CASSLQGAYNSPLHF.

The chain is built from TRBV7-9 and TRBJ2-7, with D possibly being TRBD2 (5 bases). The length of the CDR3 is 13 residues. Trimming left V 1 base short and J 3 bases short, with 7 bases between. Germline V gene data show CDR1 as SEHNR and CDR2 as FQNEAQ (reference sequence). As DNA, the CDR3 is TGTGCCAGCAGCTTAGACGGGATCTACGAGCAGTACTTC. Translation: CASSLDGIYEQYF.

J is TRBJ2-3 and V is TRBV5-1; weak D call: TRBD2 (7 bases). The germline V and J ends were trimmed by 4 bases and 4 bases, with 22 bases remaining between them. The V gene's germline CDR1 is SGHRS and CDR2 YFSETQ. This CDR3 has 17 amino acids. The DNA of the CDR3 is TGCGCCAGCAGCCCTGGGGGGGGACAATTTGGTCCAGATACGCAGTATTTT. Residues: CASSPGGGQFGPDTQYF.

The rearrangement uses TRBV7-9 and TRBJ2-1; TRBD1 aligns across 8 bases. V lost 0 bases to trimming and J lost 8 bases; unmatched junction nucleotides: 6. The CDR3 sequence is 15 residues long. Germline V gives CDR1 SEHNR, CDR2 FQNEAQ (reference sequence). As DNA, the CDR3 is TGTGCCAGCAGCTTAGCCCAGGGGGCGAAACATGAGCAGTTCTTC. This gives the protein CASSLAQGAKHEQFF.